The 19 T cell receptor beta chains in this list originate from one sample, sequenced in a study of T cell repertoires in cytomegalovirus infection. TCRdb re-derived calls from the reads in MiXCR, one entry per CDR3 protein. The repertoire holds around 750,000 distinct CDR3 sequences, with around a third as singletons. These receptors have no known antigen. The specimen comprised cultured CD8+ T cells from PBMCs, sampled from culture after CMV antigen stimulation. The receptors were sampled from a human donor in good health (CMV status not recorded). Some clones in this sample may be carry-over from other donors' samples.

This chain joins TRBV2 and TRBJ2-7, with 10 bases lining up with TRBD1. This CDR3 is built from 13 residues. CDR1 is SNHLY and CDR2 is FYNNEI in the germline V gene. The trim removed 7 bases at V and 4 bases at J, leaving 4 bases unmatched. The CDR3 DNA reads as TGTGCCAGCACCGGGACAGGGGAATACGAGCAGTACTTC. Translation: CASTGTGEYEQYF.

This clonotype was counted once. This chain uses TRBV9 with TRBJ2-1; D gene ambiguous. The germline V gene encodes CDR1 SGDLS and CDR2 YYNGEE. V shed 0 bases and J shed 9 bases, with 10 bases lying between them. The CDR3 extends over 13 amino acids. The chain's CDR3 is CASSVAAWGEQFF. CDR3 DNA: TGTGCCAGCAGCGTAGCCGCTTGGGGTGAGCAGTTCTTC.

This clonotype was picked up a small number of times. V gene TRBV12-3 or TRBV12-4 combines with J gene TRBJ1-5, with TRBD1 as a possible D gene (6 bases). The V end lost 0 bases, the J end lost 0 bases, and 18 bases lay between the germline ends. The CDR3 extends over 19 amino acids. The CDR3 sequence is CASSLATAGAGYSNQPQHF. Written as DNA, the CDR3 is TGTGCCAGCAGTTTAGCCACAGCGGGGGCGGGATATAGCAATCAGCCCCAGCATTTT.

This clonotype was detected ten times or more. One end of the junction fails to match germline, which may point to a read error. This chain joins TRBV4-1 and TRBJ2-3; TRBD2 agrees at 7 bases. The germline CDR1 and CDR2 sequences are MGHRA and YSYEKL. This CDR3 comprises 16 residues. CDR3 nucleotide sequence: TGTGCCAGCAGTCCGTTAGCGGGCGTAAGCACAGATACGCAGTATTTT. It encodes CASSPLAGVSTDTQYF.

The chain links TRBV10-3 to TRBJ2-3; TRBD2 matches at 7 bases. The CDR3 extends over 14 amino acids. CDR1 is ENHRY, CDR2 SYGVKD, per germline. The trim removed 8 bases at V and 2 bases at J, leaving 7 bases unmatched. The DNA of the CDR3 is TGTGCCATCCGGGCGGGGGAGCTCACAGATACGCAGTATTTT. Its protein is CAIRAGELTDTQYF.

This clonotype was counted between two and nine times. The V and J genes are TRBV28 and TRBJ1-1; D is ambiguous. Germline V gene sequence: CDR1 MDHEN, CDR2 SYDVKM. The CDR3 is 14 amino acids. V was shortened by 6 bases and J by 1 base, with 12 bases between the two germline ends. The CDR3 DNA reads TGTGCCAGCAGGAAAAATATAAGGAACACTGAAGCTTTCTTT. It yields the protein CASRKNIRNTEAFF.

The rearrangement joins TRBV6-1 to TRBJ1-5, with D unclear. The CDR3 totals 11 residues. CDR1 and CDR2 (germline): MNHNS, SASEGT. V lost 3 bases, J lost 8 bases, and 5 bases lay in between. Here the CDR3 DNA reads TGTGCCAGCAGTGACCGGGAGCCCCAGCATTTT. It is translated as CASSDREPQHF.

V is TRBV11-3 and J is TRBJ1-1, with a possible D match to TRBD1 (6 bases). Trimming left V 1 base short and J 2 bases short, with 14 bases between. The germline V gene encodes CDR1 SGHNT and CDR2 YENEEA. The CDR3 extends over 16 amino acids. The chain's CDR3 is CASSLGGGQINTEAFF. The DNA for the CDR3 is TGTGCCAGCAGCTTAGGGGGCGGACAGATAAACACTGAAGCTTTCTTT.

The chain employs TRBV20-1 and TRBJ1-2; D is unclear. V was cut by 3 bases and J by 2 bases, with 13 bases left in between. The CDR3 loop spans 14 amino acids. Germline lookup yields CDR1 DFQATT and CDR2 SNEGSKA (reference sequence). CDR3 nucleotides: TGCAGTGCTAGTCCCCCGGGAGGGAACTATGGCTACACCTTC. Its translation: CSASPPGGNYGYTF.

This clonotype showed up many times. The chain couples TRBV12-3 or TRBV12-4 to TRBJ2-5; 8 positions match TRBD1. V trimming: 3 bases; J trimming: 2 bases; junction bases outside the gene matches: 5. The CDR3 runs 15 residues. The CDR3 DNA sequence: TGTGCCAGCAGTTTCTCCAGGGGGCTTCAAGAGACCCAGTACTTC. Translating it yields CASSFSRGLQETQYF.

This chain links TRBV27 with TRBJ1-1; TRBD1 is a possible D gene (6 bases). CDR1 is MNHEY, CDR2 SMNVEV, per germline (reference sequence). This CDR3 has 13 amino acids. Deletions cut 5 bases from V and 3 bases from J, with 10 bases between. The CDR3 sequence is CASSGPGDTEAFF. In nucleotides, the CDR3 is TGTGCCAGCAGTGGACCAGGGGACACTGAAGCTTTCTTT.

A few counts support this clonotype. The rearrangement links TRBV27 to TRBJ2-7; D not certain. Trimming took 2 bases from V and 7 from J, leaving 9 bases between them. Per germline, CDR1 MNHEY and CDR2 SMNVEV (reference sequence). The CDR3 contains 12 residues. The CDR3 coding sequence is TGTGCCAGCAGTTTAGGGCCCGGGGAGCAGTACTTC. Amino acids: CASSLGPGEQYF.

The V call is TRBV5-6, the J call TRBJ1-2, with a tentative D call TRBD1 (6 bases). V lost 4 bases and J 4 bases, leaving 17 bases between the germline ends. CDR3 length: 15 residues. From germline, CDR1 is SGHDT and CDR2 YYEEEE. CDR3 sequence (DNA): TGTGCCAGCAGCGCCTGGGACAACAACCCCTATGGCTACACCTTC. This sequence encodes CASSAWDNNPYGYTF.

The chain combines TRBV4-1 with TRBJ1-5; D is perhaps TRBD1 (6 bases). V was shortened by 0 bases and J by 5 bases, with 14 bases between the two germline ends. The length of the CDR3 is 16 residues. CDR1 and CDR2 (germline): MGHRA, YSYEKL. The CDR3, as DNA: TGCGCCAGCAGCCAAGAGGGGTACAGGGAGGATCAGCCCCAGCATTTT. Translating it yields CASSQEGYREDQPQHF.

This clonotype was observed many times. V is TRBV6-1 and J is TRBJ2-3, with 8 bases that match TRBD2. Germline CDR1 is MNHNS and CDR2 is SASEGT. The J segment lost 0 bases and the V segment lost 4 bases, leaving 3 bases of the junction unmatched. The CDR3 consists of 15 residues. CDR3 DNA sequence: TGTGCCAGCAGTGGAGCGGGGGTAAGCACAGATACGCAGTATTTT. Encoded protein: CASSGAGVSTDTQYF.

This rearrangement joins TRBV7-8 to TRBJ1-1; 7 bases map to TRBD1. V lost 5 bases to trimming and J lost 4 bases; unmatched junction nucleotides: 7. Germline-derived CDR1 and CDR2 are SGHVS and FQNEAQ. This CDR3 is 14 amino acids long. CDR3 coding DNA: TGTGCCAGCAGCCACAGGGGTGCCGGCACTGAAGCTTTCTTT. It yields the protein CASSHRGAGTEAFF. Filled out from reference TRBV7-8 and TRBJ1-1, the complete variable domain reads GAGVSQSPRYKVAKRGQDVALRCDPISGHVSLFWYQQALGQGPEFLTYFQNEAQLDKSGLPSDRFFAERPEGSVSTLKIQRTQQEDSAVYLCASSHRGAGTEAFFGQGTRLTVV.

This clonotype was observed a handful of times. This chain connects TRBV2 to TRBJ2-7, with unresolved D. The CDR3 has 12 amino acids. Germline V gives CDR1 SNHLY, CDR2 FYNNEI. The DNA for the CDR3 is TGTGCAGGAACAGCTCGGTTGGACGAGCAGTACTTC. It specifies CAGTARLDEQYF. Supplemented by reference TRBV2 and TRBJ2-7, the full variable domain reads EPEVTQTPSHQVTQMGQEVILRCVPISNHLYFYWYRQILGQKVEFLVSFYNNEISEKSEIFDDQFSVERPDGSNFTLKIRSTKLEDSAMYFCAGTARLDEQYFGPGTRLTVT.

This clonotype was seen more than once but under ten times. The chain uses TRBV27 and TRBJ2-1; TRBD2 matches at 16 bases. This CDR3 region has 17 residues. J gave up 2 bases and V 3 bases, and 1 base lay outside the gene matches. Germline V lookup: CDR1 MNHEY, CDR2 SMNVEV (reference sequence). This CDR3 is CASSLGLAGGTYNEQFF. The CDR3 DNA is TGTGCCAGCAGTTTGGGACTAGCGGGGGGGACCTACAATGAGCAGTTCTTC.

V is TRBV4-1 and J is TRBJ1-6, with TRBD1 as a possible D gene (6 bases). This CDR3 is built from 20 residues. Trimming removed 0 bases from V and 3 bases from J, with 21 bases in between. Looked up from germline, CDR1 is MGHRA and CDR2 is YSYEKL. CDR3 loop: CASSQDNFAGQSIYNSPLHF. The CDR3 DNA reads TGCGCCAGCAGCCAAGATAATTTCGCAGGACAGAGCATCTATAATTCACCCCTCCACTTT.